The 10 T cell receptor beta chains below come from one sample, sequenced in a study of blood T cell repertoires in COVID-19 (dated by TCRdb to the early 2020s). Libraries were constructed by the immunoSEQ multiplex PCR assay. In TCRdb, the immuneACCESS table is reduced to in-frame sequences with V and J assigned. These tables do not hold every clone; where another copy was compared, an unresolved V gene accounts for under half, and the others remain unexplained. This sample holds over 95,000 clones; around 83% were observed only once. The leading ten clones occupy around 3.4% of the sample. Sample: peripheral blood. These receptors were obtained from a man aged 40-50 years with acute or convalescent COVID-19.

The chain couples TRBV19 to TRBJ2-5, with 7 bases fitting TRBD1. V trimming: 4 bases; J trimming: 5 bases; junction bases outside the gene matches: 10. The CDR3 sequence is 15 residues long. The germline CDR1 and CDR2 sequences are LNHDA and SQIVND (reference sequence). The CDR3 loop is CASSTGPGGRETQYF. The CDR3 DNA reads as TGTGCCAGTAGTACCGGGCCAGGGGGTAGGGAGACCCAGTACTTC.

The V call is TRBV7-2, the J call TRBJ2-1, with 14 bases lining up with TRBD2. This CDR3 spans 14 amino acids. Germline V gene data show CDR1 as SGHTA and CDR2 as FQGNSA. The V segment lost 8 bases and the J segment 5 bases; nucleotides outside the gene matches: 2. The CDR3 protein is CASGLAGGDNEQFF. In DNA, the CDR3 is TGTGCCAGCGGACTAGCGGGGGGAGACAATGAGCAGTTCTTC.

The CDR3 coding sequence is TGTGCCTGGCATTGGGGGGGCCTCGCAGATGGCTACACCTTC. Translation: CAWHWGGLADGYTF. V is TRBV30 and J is TRBJ1-2, with TRBD1 as a possible D gene (6 bases). Per the germline V gene, CDR1 is GTSNPN and CDR2 is SVGIG (reference sequence). V was cut by 5 bases and J by 6 bases, with 19 bases left in between. CDR3 size: 14 residues.

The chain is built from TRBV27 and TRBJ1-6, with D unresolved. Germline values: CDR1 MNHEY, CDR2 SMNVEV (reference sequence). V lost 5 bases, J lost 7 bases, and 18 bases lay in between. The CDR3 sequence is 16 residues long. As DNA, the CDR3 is TGTGCCAGCAGTCCGTCTCCGGCGGCCGGAAATTCACCCCTCCACTTT. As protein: CASSPSPAAGNSPLHF.

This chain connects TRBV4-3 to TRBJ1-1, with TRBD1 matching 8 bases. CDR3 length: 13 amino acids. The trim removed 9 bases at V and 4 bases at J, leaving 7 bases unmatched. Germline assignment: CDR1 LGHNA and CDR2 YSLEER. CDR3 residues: CASSTGGSTEAFF. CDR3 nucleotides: TGCGCCAGTTCCACAGGGGGGTCCACTGAAGCTTTCTTT.

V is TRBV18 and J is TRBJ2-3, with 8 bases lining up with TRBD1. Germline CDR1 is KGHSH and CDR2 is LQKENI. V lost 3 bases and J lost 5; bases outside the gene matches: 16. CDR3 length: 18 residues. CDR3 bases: TGTGCCAGCTCACCCGATCTTTGGACAGGGAACTTGGTAGATACGCAGTATTTT. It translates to CASSPDLWTGNLVDTQYF.

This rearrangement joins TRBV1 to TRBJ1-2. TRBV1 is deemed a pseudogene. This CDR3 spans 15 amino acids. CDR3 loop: CTSSQDVSANYGYTF. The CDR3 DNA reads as TGCACCAGCAGCCAAGATGTAAGCGCTAACTATGGCTACACCTTC.

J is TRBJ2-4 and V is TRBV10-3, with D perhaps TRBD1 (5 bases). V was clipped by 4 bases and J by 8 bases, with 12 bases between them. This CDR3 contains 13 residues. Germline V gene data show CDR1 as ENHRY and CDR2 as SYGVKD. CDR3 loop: CAISGAGLDIQYF. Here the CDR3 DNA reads TGTGCCATCAGTGGTGCAGGGCTGGACATTCAGTACTTC.

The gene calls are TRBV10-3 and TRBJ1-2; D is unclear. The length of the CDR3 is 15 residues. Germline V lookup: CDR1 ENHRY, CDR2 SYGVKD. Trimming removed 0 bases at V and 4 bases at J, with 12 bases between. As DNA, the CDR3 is TGTGCCATCAGTGAGTCTGTAGGGAGCCTCTATGGCTACACCTTC. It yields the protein CAISESVGSLYGYTF.

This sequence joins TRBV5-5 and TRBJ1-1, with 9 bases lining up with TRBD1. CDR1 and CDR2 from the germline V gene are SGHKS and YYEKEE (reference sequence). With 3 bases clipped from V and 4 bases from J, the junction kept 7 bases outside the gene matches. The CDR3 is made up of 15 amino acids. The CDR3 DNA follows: TGTGCCAGCAGCTCACAGGGGGCAGGTAGCACTGAAGCTTTCTTT. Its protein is CASSSQGAGSTEAFF.